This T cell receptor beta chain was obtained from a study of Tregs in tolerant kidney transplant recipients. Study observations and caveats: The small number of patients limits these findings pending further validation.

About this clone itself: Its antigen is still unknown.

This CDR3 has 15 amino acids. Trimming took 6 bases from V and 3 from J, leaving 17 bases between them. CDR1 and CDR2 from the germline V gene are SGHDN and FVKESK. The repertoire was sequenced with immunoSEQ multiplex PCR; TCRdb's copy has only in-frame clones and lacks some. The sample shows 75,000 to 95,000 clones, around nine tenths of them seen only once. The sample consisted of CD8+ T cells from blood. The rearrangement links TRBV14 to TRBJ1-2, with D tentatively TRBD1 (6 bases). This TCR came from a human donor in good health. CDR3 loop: CASRHSGTWDYGYTF. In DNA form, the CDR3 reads TGTGCCAGCAGGCATTCCGGGACATGGGACTATGGCTACACCTTC.